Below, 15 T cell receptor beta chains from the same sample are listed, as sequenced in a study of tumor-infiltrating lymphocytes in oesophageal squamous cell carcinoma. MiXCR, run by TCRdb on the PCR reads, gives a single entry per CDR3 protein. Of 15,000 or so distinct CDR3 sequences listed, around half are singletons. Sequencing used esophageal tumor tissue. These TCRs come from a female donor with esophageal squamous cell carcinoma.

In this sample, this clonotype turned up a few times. For the CDR3, the DNA is TGTGCCAGCAGCTTCGTAGGAACAAGCACAGATACGCAGTATTTT. It specifies CASSFVGTSTDTQYF. The chain uses TRBV7-6 and TRBJ2-3; D gene unclear. With 3 bases removed from V and 0 bases from J, the gap between germline ends came to 10 bases. Germline CDR1 SGHVS, CDR2 FNYEAQ. There are 15 residues in the CDR3.

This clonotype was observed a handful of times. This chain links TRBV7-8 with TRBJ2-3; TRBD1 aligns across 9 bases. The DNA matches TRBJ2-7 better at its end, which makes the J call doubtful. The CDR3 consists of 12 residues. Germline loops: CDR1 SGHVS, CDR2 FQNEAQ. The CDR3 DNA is TGTGCCAGCAGCCCACAGGGGGCTTGGCAGTACTTC. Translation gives CASSPQGAWQYF.

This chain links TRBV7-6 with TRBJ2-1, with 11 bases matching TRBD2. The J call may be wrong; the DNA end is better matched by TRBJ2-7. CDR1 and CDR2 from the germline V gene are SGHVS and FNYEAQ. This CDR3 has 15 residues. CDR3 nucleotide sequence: TGTGCCAGCAGCCTCTATAGCGGGAGGGGGGGCGAGCAGTACTTC. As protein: CASSLYSGRGGEQYF.

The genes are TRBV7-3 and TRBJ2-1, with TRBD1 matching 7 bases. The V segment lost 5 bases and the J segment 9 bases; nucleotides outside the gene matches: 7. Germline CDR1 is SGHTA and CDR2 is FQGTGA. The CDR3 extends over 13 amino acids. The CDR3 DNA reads TGTGCCAGCAGCCACACCAGGGGGAGTGAGCAGTTCTTC. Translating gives CASSHTRGSEQFF.

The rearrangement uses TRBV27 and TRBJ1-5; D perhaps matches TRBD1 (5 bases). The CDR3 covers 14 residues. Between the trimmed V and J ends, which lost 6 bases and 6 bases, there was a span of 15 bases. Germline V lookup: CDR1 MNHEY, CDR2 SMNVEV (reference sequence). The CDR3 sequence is CASSSTSGTQPQHF. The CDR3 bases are TGTGCCAGCAGCAGTACCTCAGGGACTCAGCCCCAGCATTTT.

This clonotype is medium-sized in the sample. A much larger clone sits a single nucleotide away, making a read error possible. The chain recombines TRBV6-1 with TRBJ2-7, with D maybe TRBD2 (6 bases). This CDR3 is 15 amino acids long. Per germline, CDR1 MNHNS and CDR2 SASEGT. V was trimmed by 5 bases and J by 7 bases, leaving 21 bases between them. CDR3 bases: TGTGCCAGCAGTTTGGATGGGGGGAGGTACAATGAGCAGTACTTC. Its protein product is CASSLDGGRYNEQYF.

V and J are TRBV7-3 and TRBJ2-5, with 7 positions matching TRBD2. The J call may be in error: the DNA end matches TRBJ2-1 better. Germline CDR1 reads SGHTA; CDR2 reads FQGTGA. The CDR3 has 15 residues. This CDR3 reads CASSLSSGSGDEQFF. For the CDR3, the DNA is TGTGCCAGCAGCTTATCTAGCGGCAGCGGGGATGAGCAGTTCTTC.

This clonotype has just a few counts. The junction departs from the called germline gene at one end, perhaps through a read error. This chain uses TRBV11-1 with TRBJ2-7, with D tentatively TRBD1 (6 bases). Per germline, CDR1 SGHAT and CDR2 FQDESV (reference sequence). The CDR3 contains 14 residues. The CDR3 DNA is TGTGCCAGCAGCTCAAGGGGGTCGAATTCACCCCTCCACTTC. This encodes CASSSRGSNSPLHF. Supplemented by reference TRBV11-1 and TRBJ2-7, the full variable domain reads EAEVAQSPRYKITEKSQAVAFWCDPISGHATLYWYRQILGQGPELLVQFQDESVVDDSQLPKDRFSAERLKGVDSTLKIQPAELGDSAMYLCASSSRGSNSPLHFGPGTRLTVT.

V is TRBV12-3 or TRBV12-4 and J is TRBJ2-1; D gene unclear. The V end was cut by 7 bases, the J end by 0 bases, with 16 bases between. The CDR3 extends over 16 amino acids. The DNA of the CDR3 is TGTGCCAGCACCGAAAGGAGAGTTATCTCCTACAATGAGCAGTTCTTC. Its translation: CASTERRVISYNEQFF.

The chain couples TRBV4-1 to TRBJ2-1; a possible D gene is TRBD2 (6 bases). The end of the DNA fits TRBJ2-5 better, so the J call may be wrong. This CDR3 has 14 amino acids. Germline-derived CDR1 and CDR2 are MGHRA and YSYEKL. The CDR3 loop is CASSQGRAKETQYF. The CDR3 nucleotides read TGCGCCAGCAGCCAAGGGAGGGCAAAAGAGACCCAGTACTTC.

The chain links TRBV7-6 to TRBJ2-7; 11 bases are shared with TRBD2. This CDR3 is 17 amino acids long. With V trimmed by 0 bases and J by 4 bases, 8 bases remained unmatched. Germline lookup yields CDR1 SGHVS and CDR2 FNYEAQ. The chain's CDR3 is CASSLAQGSGRVYEQYF. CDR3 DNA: TGTGCCAGCAGCTTAGCGCAGGGTAGCGGGAGGGTATACGAGCAGTACTTC.

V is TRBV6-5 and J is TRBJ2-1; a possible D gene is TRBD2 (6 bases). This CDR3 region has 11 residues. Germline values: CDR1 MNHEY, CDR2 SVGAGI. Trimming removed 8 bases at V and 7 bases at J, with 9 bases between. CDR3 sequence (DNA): TGTGCCAGCCTTGGGGGGAATGAGCAGTTCTTC. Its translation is CASLGGNEQFF.

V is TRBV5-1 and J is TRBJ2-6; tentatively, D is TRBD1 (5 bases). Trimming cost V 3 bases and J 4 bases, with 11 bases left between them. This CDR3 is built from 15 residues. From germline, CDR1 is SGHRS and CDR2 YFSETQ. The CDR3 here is CASSSQGSGANVLTF. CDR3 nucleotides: TGCGCCAGCAGCTCGCAGGGTTCCGGGGCCAACGTCCTGACTTTC.

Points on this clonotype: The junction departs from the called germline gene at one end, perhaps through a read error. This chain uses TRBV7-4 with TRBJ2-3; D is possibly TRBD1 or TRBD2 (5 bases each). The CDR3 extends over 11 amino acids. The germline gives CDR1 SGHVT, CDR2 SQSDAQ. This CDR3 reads CASSLPGTFYF. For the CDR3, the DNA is TGTGCCAGCAGCCTCCCCGGGACGTTTTACTTC. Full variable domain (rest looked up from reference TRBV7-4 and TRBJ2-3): GAGVSQSPRYKVAKRGRDVALRCDSISGHVTLYWYRQTLGQGSEVLTYSQSDAQRDKSGRPSGRFSAERPERSVSTLKIQRTEQGDSAVYLCASSLPGTFYFGPGTRLTVL.

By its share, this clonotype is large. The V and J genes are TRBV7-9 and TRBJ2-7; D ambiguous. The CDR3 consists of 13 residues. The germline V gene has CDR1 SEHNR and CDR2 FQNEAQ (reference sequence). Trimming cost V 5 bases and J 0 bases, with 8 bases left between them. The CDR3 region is CASSPLNSYEQYF. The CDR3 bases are TGTGCCAGCAGCCCGCTGAACTCCTACGAGCAGTACTTC. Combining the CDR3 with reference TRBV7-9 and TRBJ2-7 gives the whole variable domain DTGVSQNPRHKITKRGQNVTFRCDPISEHNRLYWYRQTLGQGPEFLTYFQNEAQLEKSRLLSDRFSAERPKGSFSTLEIQRTEQGDSAMYLCASSPLNSYEQYFGPGTRLTVT.